These 32 T cell receptor beta chains came from one sample sequenced in a study of T cell repertoires in cytomegalovirus infection. TCRdb re-called the reads with MiXCR, one entry per CDR3 protein. Of around 170,000 distinct CDR3 sequences in the sample, roughly 14% were seen once. Sequencing input: PBMCs. The receptors were gathered from a human donor in good health (CMV status not recorded). Some clones in this sample may be carry-over from other donors' samples.

A remark on this clonotype: The junction does not match germline at one end; this may be a read error. The V call is TRBV28, the J call TRBJ2-7; D remains unclear. From germline, CDR1 is MDHEN and CDR2 SYDVKM. The CDR3 has 14 amino acids. CDR3: CASSLLSGSPPSIF. The CDR3 nucleotides read TGTGCCAGCAGTTTACTTTCGGGCAGTCCCCCTTCTATCTTC.

This clonotype was found many times. This chain uses TRBV7-2 with TRBJ1-4; 10 nucleotides match TRBD1. Germline V gives CDR1 SGHTA, CDR2 FQGNSA. The CDR3 spans 13 residues. V lost 5 bases to trimming and J lost 15 bases; unmatched junction nucleotides: 9. The CDR3 spells CASSTDRGRMVFF. The CDR3 DNA reads TGTGCCAGCAGCACCGACAGGGGGCGCATGGTGTTTTTT.

This clonotype was observed at least ten times. The rearrangement links TRBV7-2 to TRBJ2-7, with TRBD2 matching 8 bases. The germline V gene encodes CDR1 SGHTA and CDR2 FQGNSA. The CDR3 loop spans 15 amino acids. The J segment lost 2 bases and the V segment lost 5 bases, leaving 8 bases of the junction unmatched. The DNA for the CDR3 is TGTGCCAGCAGCCACGCCCGGACTAGCACCTACGAGCAGTACTTC. Translation gives CASSHARTSTYEQYF.

This clonotype showed up many times. The chain employs TRBV7-2 and TRBJ1-3; no clear D. V was clipped by 1 base and J by 0 bases, with 10 bases between them. The CDR3 runs 16 residues. The germline V gene encodes CDR1 SGHTA and CDR2 FQGNSA. The CDR3 DNA reads TGTGCCAGCAGCTTAGGGGCAGCGCTCTCTGGAAACACCATATATTTT. The encoded protein is CASSLGAALSGNTIYF.

This clonotype was detected a few times. The chain employs TRBV6-5 and TRBJ2-7; D unresolved. The CDR3 is 12 amino acids. The germline V gene encodes CDR1 MNHEY and CDR2 SVGAGI. V lost 2 bases, J lost 7 bases, and 9 bases lay in between. CDR3 nucleotides: TGTGCCAGCAGTTACCAGGTTGGGGAGCAGTACTTC. Its translation: CASSYQVGEQYF.

The chain joins TRBV5-6 to TRBJ2-7; D might be TRBD1 or TRBD2, each matching 5 bases. This CDR3 spans 11 amino acids. Trimming took off 5 bases at V and 6 bases at J, with 9 bases between the two ends. Germline V CDR1 and CDR2: SGHDT, YYEEEE. CDR3 sequence: CASRLGTEQYF. In nucleotides, the CDR3 is TGTGCCAGCAGGCTGGGGACCGAGCAGTACTTC.

This clonotype has only a few counts. This sequence joins TRBV10-3 and TRBJ2-5; the D is unclear. The V end was cut by 1 base, the J end by 5 bases, with 2 bases between. The CDR3 length is 11 residues. Looked up from germline, CDR1 is ENHRY and CDR2 is SYGVKD. The CDR3 region is CAISEWETQYF. CDR3 sequence (DNA): TGTGCCATCAGTGAGTGGGAGACCCAGTACTTC.

This rearrangement joins TRBV20-1 to TRBJ2-7; 10 bases agree with TRBD2. The CDR3 has 16 amino acids. CDR1 and CDR2 (germline): DFQATT, SNEGSKA (reference sequence). With 6 bases clipped from V and 1 base from J, the junction kept 12 bases outside the gene matches. The CDR3 protein is CSAKGASGGSSYEQYF. The CDR3 bases are TGCAGTGCCAAAGGGGCTAGCGGGGGAAGTTCCTACGAGCAGTACTTC.

This sequence joins TRBV19 and TRBJ2-5; 8 bases fit TRBD2. CDR1 LNHDA and CDR2 SQIVND come from the germline V gene (reference sequence). Losses at the gene ends were 9 bases for V and 5 bases for J; bases not matched to a gene: 8. This CDR3 has 13 amino acids. In DNA, the CDR3 is TGTGCCAGCCAAAGCGGGAGCCGGGAGACCCAGTACTTC. Residues: CASQSGSRETQYF. Filled out from reference TRBV19 and TRBJ2-5, the complete variable domain reads DGGITQSPKYLFRKEGQNVTLSCEQNLNHDAMYWYRQDPGQGLRLIYYSQIVNDFQKGDIAEGYSVSREKKESFPLTVTSAQKNPTAFYLCASQSGSRETQYFGPGTRLLVL.

This clonotype appeared a few times. The rearrangement uses TRBV7-9 and TRBJ1-5; possible D gene TRBD1, 5 bases. This CDR3 comprises 13 residues. The ends were cut back, 6 bases at V and 2 bases at J, with 8 bases in the middle. In germline, CDR1 is SEHNR, CDR2 FQNEAQ (reference sequence). The CDR3 loop is CASRGEGNQPQHF. CDR3 nucleotides: TGTGCCAGCAGAGGGGAGGGCAATCAGCCCCAGCATTTT.

The table lists this clonotype with many counts. The rearrangement uses TRBV18 and TRBJ2-7, with D possibly TRBD2 on 6 matching bases. This CDR3 region has 14 residues. Looked up from germline, CDR1 is KGHSH and CDR2 is LQKENI. V dropped 0 bases and J dropped 2 bases, with 8 bases sitting between them. The CDR3 spells CASSPPGLAYEQYF. CDR3 coding DNA: TGTGCCAGCTCACCACCGGGACTGGCCTACGAGCAGTACTTC.

This clonotype was recorded a few times. The chain employs TRBV11-1 and TRBJ1-1; the D is unclear. The germline gives CDR1 SGHAT, CDR2 FQDESV (reference sequence). The V and J ends lost 2 bases and 4 bases respectively, with 11 bases between them. The CDR3 runs 14 residues. CDR3 amino acids: CASSLLVVGTEAFF. Here the CDR3 DNA reads TGTGCCAGCAGCTTACTAGTGGTCGGCACTGAAGCTTTCTTT.

This clonotype was seen repeatedly, ten times or more. V and J are TRBV7-2 and TRBJ2-5; possibly TRBD2 for D (6 bases). CDR1 SGHTA and CDR2 FQGNSA come from the germline V gene. This CDR3 is 15 amino acids long. V was clipped by 1 base and J by 1 base, with 10 bases between them. The CDR3 here is CASSLVRGGQETQYF. DNA of the CDR3: TGTGCCAGCAGCTTAGTAAGGGGAGGCCAAGAGACCCAGTACTTC.

This clonotype was observed a handful of times. The chain carries TRBV27 and TRBJ2-2; D uncertain. The CDR3 loop spans 14 amino acids. CDR1 and CDR2 (germline): MNHEY, SMNVEV (reference sequence). Trimming stripped 4 bases from V and 5 bases from J, with 11 bases between. DNA of the CDR3: TGTGCCAGCAGTTATATTATATCGACCGGGGAGCTGTTTTTT. Translating gives CASSYIISTGELFF.

The rearrangement joins TRBV29-1 to TRBJ2-3, with 12 bases identical to TRBD2. The CDR3 has 14 residues. J lost 7 bases, V lost 6 bases, and 8 bases had no gene match. Germline assignment: CDR1 SQVTM and CDR2 ANQGSEA. In nucleotides, the CDR3 is TGCAGCGTCGCGACTAGCGGGAGCTCGTATACGCAGTATTTT. Protein: CSVATSGSSYTQYF.

This clonotype came up many times. This chain links TRBV7-2 with TRBJ2-3; a possible D gene is TRBD2 (6 bases). Germline CDR1 is SGHTA and CDR2 is FQGNSA. Trimming took off 9 bases at V and 1 base at J, with 20 bases between the two ends. This CDR3 contains 16 residues. Here the CDR3 DNA reads TGTGCCAGTCTTCCCATGGGGGGACTCGGCACAGATACGCAGTATTTT. Residues: CASLPMGGLGTDTQYF.

This clonotype was recorded at least ten times. This rearrangement joins TRBV7-9 to TRBJ2-1; a weak D match, TRBD2 (6 bases). V was trimmed by 5 bases and J by 7 bases, leaving 21 bases between them. The CDR3 is made up of 16 amino acids. Germline V gives CDR1 SEHNR, CDR2 FQNEAQ (reference sequence). This CDR3 is CASSQTRFSSQNEQFF. CDR3 coding DNA: TGTGCCAGCAGCCAGACTAGATTCTCCAGCCAGAATGAGCAGTTCTTC. Looking up the rest from reference TRBV7-9 and TRBJ2-1 gives the full variable domain: DTGVSQNPRHKITKRGQNVTFRCDPISEHNRLYWYRQTLGQGPEFLTYFQNEAQLEKSRLLSDRFSAERPKGSFSTLEIQRTEQGDSAMYLCASSQTRFSSQNEQFFGPGTRLTVL.

The V and J genes are TRBV6-6 and TRBJ1-1; TRBD1 might be the D (5 bases). Germline V gene lookup returns CDR1 MNHNY and CDR2 SVGAGI (reference sequence). Deletions cut 6 bases from V and 10 bases from J, with 12 bases between. The CDR3 sequence is 11 residues long. The CDR3 bases are TGTGCCAGCAGGGGGCTGAAGGGAGCTTTCTTT. This gives the protein CASRGLKGAFF.

This rearrangement joins TRBV7-9 to TRBJ2-2; D is possibly TRBD1 (5 bases). Germline values: CDR1 SEHNR, CDR2 FQNEAQ (reference sequence). The CDR3 sequence is 16 residues long. Trimming stripped 1 base from V and 0 bases from J, with 9 bases between. The CDR3 DNA reads TGTGCCAGCAGCTTAGAGTCCAGGGCGAACACCGGGGAGCTGTTTTTT. Encoded protein: CASSLESRANTGELFF.

At least ten counts were recorded for this clonotype. J is TRBJ1-4 and V is TRBV7-9; D is ambiguous. Germline V gene sequence: CDR1 SEHNR, CDR2 FQNEAQ (reference sequence). V was pared by 2 bases and J by 5 bases, with 15 bases between. The CDR3 is 16 residues long. CDR3 region: CASSLFGGGVNEKLFF. The CDR3 coding sequence is TGTGCCAGCAGCTTATTTGGAGGCGGAGTAAATGAAAAACTGTTTTTT. The full variable domain, with the rest looked up from reference TRBV7-9 and TRBJ1-4, is DTGVSQNPRHKITKRGQNVTFRCDPISEHNRLYWYRQTLGQGPEFLTYFQNEAQLEKSRLLSDRFSAERPKGSFSTLEIQRTEQGDSAMYLCASSLFGGGVNEKLFFGSGTQLSVL.

This clonotype occurred many times. The chain uses TRBV7-2 and TRBJ1-1, with unresolved D. V lost 1 base to trimming and J lost 4 bases, with 10 bases between them. Germline CDR1 reads SGHTA; CDR2 reads FQGNSA. The length of the CDR3 is 14 residues. CDR3 sequence (DNA): TGTGCCAGCAGCTTAGTCCCCCTGAGCACTGAAGCTTTCTTT. Translation gives CASSLVPLSTEAFF.

The table lists this clonotype with a few counts. The genes are TRBV10-3 and TRBJ2-3; 7 bases are a match to TRBD1. Unmatched junction bases numbered 3, after V lost 10 bases and J lost 2 bases. Germline CDR1 is ENHRY and CDR2 is SYGVKD. The CDR3 length is 12 residues. The CDR3 coding sequence is TGTGCCACCGGACAGGACACAGATACGCAGTATTTT. Translation: CATGQDTDTQYF.

This clonotype was detected a few times. The V gene is TRBV10-3, the J gene TRBJ2-7, with 9 positions matching TRBD2. The CDR3 length is 14 residues. With 10 bases clipped from V and 0 bases from J, the junction kept 7 bases outside the gene matches. The germline gives CDR1 ENHRY, CDR2 SYGVKD. The CDR3 loop reads CATKTSGSSYEQYF. In nucleotides, the CDR3 is TGTGCCACCAAGACTAGCGGTAGCTCCTACGAGCAGTACTTC.

The chain employs TRBV28 and TRBJ2-1, with D possibly matching TRBD2 (6 bases). The CDR3 runs 15 residues. Trimming stripped 2 bases from V and 6 bases from J, with 14 bases between. In germline, CDR1 is MDHEN, CDR2 SYDVKM. The CDR3: CASSLGASVGNEQFF. CDR3 bases: TGTGCCAGCAGTTTAGGGGCTAGCGTAGGCAATGAGCAGTTCTTC.

This clonotype was picked up many times. The chain employs TRBV7-3 and TRBJ1-1; D is perhaps TRBD1 (6 bases). The germline gives CDR1 SGHTA, CDR2 FQGTGA. V lost 3 bases to trimming and J lost 1 base, with 9 bases between them. The CDR3 loop spans 14 amino acids. The DNA of the CDR3 is TGTGCCAGCAGCTTGGCCAGGGGGAACACTGAAGCTTTCTTT. Translating gives CASSLARGNTEAFF.

The chain couples TRBV29-1 to TRBJ2-7; either TRBD1 or TRBD2 may fit D (5 bases each). Per the germline V gene, CDR1 is SQVTM and CDR2 is ANQGSEA. The CDR3 consists of 15 residues. V lost 5 bases, J lost 6 bases, and 23 bases lay in between. This CDR3 reads CSVRGSTGARLEQYF. CDR3 coding DNA: TGCAGCGTTAGAGGGTCTACCGGGGCGAGGCTCGAGCAGTACTTC.

This clonotype has at least ten counts. The rearrangement uses TRBV7-6 and TRBJ2-3; D unresolved. Germline CDR1 reads SGHVS; CDR2 reads FNYEAQ. The ends were cut back, 1 base at V and 4 bases at J, with 9 bases in the middle. The CDR3 runs to 14 residues. The DNA of the CDR3 is TGTGCCAGCAGCTTAGGGGCGGCGCCAGATACGCAGTATTTT. This gives the protein CASSLGAAPDTQYF.

The chain combines TRBV6-8 with TRBJ2-5; D tentatively fits TRBD1 or TRBD2 (5 bases each). Looked up from germline, CDR1 is MNHGY and CDR2 is SAAAGT. The length of the CDR3 is 15 residues. V lost 2 bases to trimming and J lost 2 bases, with 12 bases between them. The CDR3 sequence: CASSYGGHEQETQYF. Written as DNA, the CDR3 is TGTGCCAGCAGTTACGGAGGACACGAACAAGAGACCCAGTACTTC.

V gene TRBV19 combines with J gene TRBJ2-7; D is undetermined. Germline-derived CDR1 and CDR2 are LNHDA and SQIVND (reference sequence). Trimming cost V 8 bases and J 7 bases, with 18 bases left between them. The CDR3 consists of 13 residues. CDR3 loop: CASARTSLLEQYF. The DNA of the CDR3 is TGTGCCAGTGCGCGGACGAGTCTATTAGAGCAGTACTTC.

This sequence joins TRBV28 and TRBJ1-2; D is ambiguous. In germline, CDR1 is MDHEN, CDR2 SYDVKM. The germline V and J ends were trimmed by 7 bases and 4 bases, with 13 bases remaining between them. This CDR3 has 13 amino acids. The DNA of the CDR3 is TGTGCCAGCATCTCGACAATGTCCTATGGCTACACCTTC. This encodes CASISTMSYGYTF.

V and J are TRBV7-3 and TRBJ1-2; perhaps TRBD1 as D (5 bases). Germline values: CDR1 SGHTA, CDR2 FQGTGA. The CDR3 totals 13 residues. V gave up 1 base and J gave up 3 bases, with 6 bases separating them. This CDR3 reads CASSLRGDYGYTF. The CDR3 DNA sequence: TGTGCCAGCAGCTTAAGGGGCGACTATGGCTACACCTTC.

The sample holds a few counts of this clonotype. The chain links TRBV20-1 to TRBJ2-3; D is perhaps TRBD2 (5 bases). The CDR3 has 14 residues. Germline V gives CDR1 DFQATT, CDR2 SNEGSKA (reference sequence). V gave up 1 base and J gave up 3 bases, with 11 bases separating them. CDR3 nucleotide sequence: TGCAGTGCTAGAGTAGGTGGGAGTACAGATACGCAGTATTTT. Amino acid sequence: CSARVGGSTDTQYF.